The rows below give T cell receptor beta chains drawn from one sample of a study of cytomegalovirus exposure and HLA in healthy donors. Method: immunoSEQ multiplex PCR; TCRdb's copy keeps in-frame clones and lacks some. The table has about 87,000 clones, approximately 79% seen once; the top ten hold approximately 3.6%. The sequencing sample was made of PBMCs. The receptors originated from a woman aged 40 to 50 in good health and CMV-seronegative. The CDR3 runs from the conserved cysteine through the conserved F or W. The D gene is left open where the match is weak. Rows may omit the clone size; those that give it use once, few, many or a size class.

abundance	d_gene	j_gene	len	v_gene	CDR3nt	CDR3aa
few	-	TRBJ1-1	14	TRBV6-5	TGTGCCACCCGTAAAGCGGCAGGGGCTCGAGGAGCTTTCTTT	CATRKAAGARGAFF
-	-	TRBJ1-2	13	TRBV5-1	TGCGCCAGCAGCTCTACAGGGAACTATGGCTACACCTTC	CASSSTGNYGYTF
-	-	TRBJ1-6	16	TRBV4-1	TGCGCCAGCAGCCAAGATCTCCACAGGGATAATTCACCCCTCCACTTT	CASSQDLHRDNSPLHF
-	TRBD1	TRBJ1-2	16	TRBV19	TGTGCCAGTAGCCCAACTAGAAGACAGGGGGCCTCTGGCTACACCTTC	CASSPTRRQGASGYTF
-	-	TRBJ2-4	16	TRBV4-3	TGCGCCAGCAGCCAAGTAGGGAAAGGGGTCGACGGCATTCAGTACTTC	CASSQVGKGVDGIQYF
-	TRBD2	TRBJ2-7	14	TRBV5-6	TGTGCCAGCAGCCCAGGACTAGCGGGAATCGAGCAGTACTTC	CASSPGLAGIEQYF
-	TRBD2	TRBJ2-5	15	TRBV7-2	TGTGCCAGCAGCTTAGTTCCGGGGGGGCTGGAGACCCAGTACTTC	CASSLVPGGLETQYF
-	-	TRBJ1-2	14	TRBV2	TGTGCCAGCAGCTTATTGGACAGCGACTATGGCTACACCTTC	CASSLLDSDYGYTF
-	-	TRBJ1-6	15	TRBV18	TGTGCCAGCTCACCAATGGACAGCGGGGAATCACCCCTCCACTTT	CASSPMDSGESPLHF
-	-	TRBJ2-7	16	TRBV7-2	TGTGCCAGCAGACCAACGGGATCGAGCGGATCGGGCGAGCAGTACTTC	CASRPTGSSGSGEQYF
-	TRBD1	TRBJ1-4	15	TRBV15	TGTGCCACCAGCACCCACCAGGGGGCTAGAGAAAAACTGTTTTTT	CATSTHQGAREKLFF
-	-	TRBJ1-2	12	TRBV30	TGTGCCTGGAGGTTCCCCGCGGGTGGCTACACCTTC	CAWRFPAGGYTF
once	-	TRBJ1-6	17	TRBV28	TGTGCCAGCAGTTCCCTTTTTACAGCCTCCGGAAATTCACCCCTCCACTTT	CASSSLFTASGNSPLHF
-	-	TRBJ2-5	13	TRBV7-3	TGTGCCAGCAGCTTTGGGAGAAAAGAGACCCAGTACTTC	CASSFGRKETQYF
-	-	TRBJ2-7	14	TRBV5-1	TGCGCCAGCAGTCTCCAAAGCGGTACCTACGAGCAGTACTTC	CASSLQSGTYEQYF
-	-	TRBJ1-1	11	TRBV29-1	TGCAGCGTTGAAGCTGTCCCTGAAGCTTTCTTT	CSVEAVPEAFF
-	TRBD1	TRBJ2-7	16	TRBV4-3	TGCGCCAGCAGCCAAGAAAGGACAGGAATCTCCTACGAGCAGTACTTC	CASSQERTGISYEQYF
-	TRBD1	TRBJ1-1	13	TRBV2	TGTGCCAGCAAGACAGGGGTGAACACTGAAGCTTTCTTT	CASKTGVNTEAFF
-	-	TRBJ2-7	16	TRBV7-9	TGTGCCAGCAGCTTTTTCGGATCCAGGGACTCCTACGAGCAGTACTTC	CASSFFGSRDSYEQYF
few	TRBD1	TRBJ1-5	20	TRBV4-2	TGTGCCAGCAGCCAATCGGGACAGGGAGCATGGGTCTATAGCAATCAGCCCCAGCATTTT	CASSQSGQGAWVYSNQPQHF
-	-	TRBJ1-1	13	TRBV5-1	TGCGCCAGCAGCGCTGACAACAGTAAAAGAGCTTTCTTT	CASSADNSKRAFF
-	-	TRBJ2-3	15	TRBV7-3	TGTGCCAGCAGCTTTGGAGGGGGCAGCACAGATACGCAGTATTTT	CASSFGGGSTDTQYF
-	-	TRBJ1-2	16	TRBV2	TGTGCCAGCAGTGATCTCGGACCTGGAGGCACCTATGGCTACACCTTC	CASSDLGPGGTYGYTF
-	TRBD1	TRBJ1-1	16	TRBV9	TGTGCCAGCAGCGTAGCGGGACAGGGGGCGGTCACTGAAGCTTTCTTT	CASSVAGQGAVTEAFF
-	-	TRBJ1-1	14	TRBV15	TGTGCCACCAGCAGGGACCAGGGATGGACTGAAGCTTTCTTT	CATSRDQGWTEAFF
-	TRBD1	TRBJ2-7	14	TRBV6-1	TGTGCCAGCAGGATGACAGGGGGGGCCGGCGAGCAGTACTTC	CASRMTGGAGEQYF
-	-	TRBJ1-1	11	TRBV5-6	TGTGCCAGCAGCCTTGACAGTGAAGCTTTCTTT	CASSLDSEAFF
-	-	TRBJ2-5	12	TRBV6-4	TGTGCCAGCAGGCACAGCCAAGAGACCCAGTACTTC	CASRHSQETQYF
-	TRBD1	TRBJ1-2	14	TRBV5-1	TGCGCCAGCAGCCTGGGACAGAAAAACTATGGCTACACCTTC	CASSLGQKNYGYTF
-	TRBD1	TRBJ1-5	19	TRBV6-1	TGTGCCAGCAGTGGCCGCAACACTAACAGGGGTCACGGCAATCAGCCCCAGCATTTT	CASSGRNTNRGHGNQPQHF
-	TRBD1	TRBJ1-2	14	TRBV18	TGTGCCAGCTCACCACCGGAGGGACAGGGGATGATCACCTTC	CASSPPEGQGMITF
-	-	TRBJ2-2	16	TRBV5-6	TGTGCCAGCAGCTCAGGAACCGTTCGGACTTTCGGGGAGCTGTTTTTT	CASSSGTVRTFGELFF
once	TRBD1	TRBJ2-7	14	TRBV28	TGTGCCAGCAGGCCCTCAGGGGGAGCCTACGAGCAGTACTTC	CASRPSGGAYEQYF
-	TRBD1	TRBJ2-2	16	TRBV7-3	TGTGCCAGCAGCTCTCAACCCACACAGGGGGCCGGGGAGCTGTTTTTT	CASSSQPTQGAGELFF
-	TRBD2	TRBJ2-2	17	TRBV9	TGTGCCAGCAGCAAAATAGCGGGGGGGCTTTTCACCGGGGAGCTGTTTTTT	CASSKIAGGLFTGELFF
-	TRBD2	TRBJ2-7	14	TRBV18	TGTGCCAGCTCACCGGGACTAGTCTCCTACGAGCAGTACTTC	CASSPGLVSYEQYF
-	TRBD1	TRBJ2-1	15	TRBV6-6	TGTGCCAGCAGTTACTACGGGACAGGCCACAATGAGCAGTTCTTC	CASSYYGTGHNEQFF
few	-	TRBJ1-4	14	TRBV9	TGTGCCAGCAGCGTGGGGGGGATGCGGGAAAAACTGTTTTTT	CASSVGGMREKLFF
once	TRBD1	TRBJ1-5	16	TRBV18	TGTGCCAGCTCACCCAGACAGGGGGCTGGCAATCAGCCCCAGCATTTT	CASSPRQGAGNQPQHF
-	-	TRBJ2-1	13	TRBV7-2	TGTGCCAGCAGCTTGAGCTCCTACAATGAGCAGTTCTTC	CASSLSSYNEQFF
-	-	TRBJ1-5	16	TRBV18	TGTGCCAGCTCACCCTTAGGACAGTATAGCAATCAGCCCCAGCATTTT	CASSPLGQYSNQPQHF
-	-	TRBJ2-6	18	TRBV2	TGTGCCAGCAGTGAATCAACTGGGCGGAGGTCGGGGGCCAACGTCCTGACTTTC	CASSESTGRRSGANVLTF
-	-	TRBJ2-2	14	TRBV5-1	TGCGCCAGCAGCCGAGAGTGGAACACCGGGGAGCTGTTTTTT	CASSREWNTGELFF
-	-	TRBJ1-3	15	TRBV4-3	TGCGCCAGCAGCCGGGAATCAGGGGCTCTGAACACCATATATTTT	CASSRESGALNTIYF
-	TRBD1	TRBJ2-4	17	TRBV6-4	TGTGCCAGCAGGGAAGACAGGGTGCGGCGGGCCAAAAACATTCAGTACTTC	CASREDRVRRAKNIQYF
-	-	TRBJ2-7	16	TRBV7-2	TGTGCCAGCAGTTTAGCCGGGGGAAAACAATCCTACGAGCAGTACTTC	CASSLAGGKQSYEQYF
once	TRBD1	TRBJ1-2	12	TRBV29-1	TGCAGCGTGAGGACAGGTTACTATGGCTACACCTTC	CSVRTGYYGYTF
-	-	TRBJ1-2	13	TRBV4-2	TGTGCCACATACACAGGGCCCCGCGAGGGCTACCCCTTC	CATYTGPREGYPF
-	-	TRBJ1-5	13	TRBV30	TGTGCCTGGAGAGGACAGTTCAATCAGCCCCAGCATTTT	CAWRGQFNQPQHF
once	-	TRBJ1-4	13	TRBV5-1	TGCGCCAGCAGCTTGTCTGGAGAGGAAAAACTGTTTTTT	CASSLSGEEKLFF
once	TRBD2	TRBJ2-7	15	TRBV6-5	TGTGCCAGCAGTAGCGGGGGGACCGGCTCCTACGAGCAGTACTTC	CASSSGGTGSYEQYF
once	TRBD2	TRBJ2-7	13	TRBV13	TGTGCCAGCAGAGCGGGGTCCCAGGGCGAGCAGTACTTC	CASRAGSQGEQYF
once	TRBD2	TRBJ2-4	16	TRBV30	TGTGCCTGGAGTGGCCTGACTAGCGGGAACAAAAACATTCAGTACTTC	CAWSGLTSGNKNIQYF
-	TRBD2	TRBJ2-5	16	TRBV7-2	TGTGCCAGCAGCTTAGCGCTTGGACTAGGAGGGGAGACCCAGTACTTC	CASSLALGLGGETQYF